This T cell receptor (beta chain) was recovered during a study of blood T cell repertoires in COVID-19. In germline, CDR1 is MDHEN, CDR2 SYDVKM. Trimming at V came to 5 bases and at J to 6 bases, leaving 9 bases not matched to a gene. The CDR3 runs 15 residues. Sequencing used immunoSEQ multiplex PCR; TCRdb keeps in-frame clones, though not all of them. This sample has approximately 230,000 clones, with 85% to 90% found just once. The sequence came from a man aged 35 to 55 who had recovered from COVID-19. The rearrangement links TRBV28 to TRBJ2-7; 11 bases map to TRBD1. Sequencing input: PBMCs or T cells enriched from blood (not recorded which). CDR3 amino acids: CASSTLRDRGCEQYF. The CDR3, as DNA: TGTGCCAGCAGTACCCTTAGGGACAGGGGGTGCGAGCAGTACTTC.